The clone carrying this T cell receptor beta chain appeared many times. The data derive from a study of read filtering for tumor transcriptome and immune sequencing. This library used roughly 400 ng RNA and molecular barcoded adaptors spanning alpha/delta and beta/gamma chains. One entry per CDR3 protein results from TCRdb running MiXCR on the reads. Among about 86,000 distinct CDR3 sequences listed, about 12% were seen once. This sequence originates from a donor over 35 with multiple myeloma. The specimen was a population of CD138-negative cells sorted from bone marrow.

The CDR3 region is CAISESRSLAGARNEQFF. The CDR3 bases are TGTGCCATCAGTGAGTCAAGGTCGCTAGCGGGGGCTAGGAATGAGCAGTTCTTC. This chain joins TRBV10-3 and TRBJ2-1; 10 bases are shared with TRBD2. V was pared by 0 bases and J by 7 bases, with 12 bases of the junction left unmatched. The CDR3 extends over 18 amino acids. The germline V gene encodes CDR1 ENHRY and CDR2 SYGVKD.